The T cell receptor (beta chain) under discussion was sequenced for a study of cytomegalovirus exposure and HLA in healthy donors. Study results and limitations: Some TCR beta chains (164 of them) were listed as cytomegalovirus-associated. Many donors shared some public TCRs, even though most TCR sequences were rare. Specificity of a few CMV-associated chains for CMV antigens was verified in vitro.

Profiled with immunoSEQ multiplex PCR; TCRdb holds only in-frame clones, not every one. Of 55,000 to 80,000 clones listed, approximately 95% are singletons. The donors were in the roughly 110-subject validation cohort, distinct from the approximately 700-subject first cohort. On this clone: The antigen remains unidentified.

Sequencing input: PBMCs. The TCR comes from a woman aged 18-35 years in good health and CMV-seropositive.

CDR3 nucleotide sequence: TGTGCCAGCAGCTTATCTAGCGGGGGCTACAATGAGCAGTTCTTC. Amino acids: CASSLSSGGYNEQFF. J is TRBJ2-1 and V is TRBV11-2; 10 nucleotides match TRBD2. Germline loops: CDR1 SGHAT, CDR2 FQNNGV. V lost 2 bases to trimming and J lost 3 bases; unmatched junction nucleotides: 1. CDR3 length: 15 residues.